These 18 T cell receptor beta chains share one sample of origin, sequenced in a study of beta chain features in type 1 diabetes. Expressed TCRB transcripts were sequenced because the entire RNA isolate underwent reverse transcription. The assay was immunoSEQ multiplex PCR, and TCRdb's table has in-frame clones only and misses some. This table holds about 290,000 clones, approximately 8.1% found once. Specimen: central memory CD4+ T cells from blood. The receptors come from a woman in her late teens or twenties in good health.

This clone came up a few times. The CDR3 sequence is CASSEGVGSYNEQFF. CDR3 DNA sequence: TGTGCCAGCAGTGAGGGGGTAGGCTCCTACAATGAGCAGTTCTTC. V gene TRBV2 combines with J gene TRBJ2-1; either TRBD1 or TRBD2 may supply D (5 bases each). The V and J ends lost 3 bases and 0 bases respectively, with 9 bases between them. The CDR3 has 15 residues. Germline V gives CDR1 SNHLY, CDR2 FYNNEI.

The CDR3 region has the DNA TGTGCCAGCAGACCGGGACAGGGAATTTCTGGGGCCAACGTCCTGACTTTC. It encodes CASRPGQGISGANVLTF. The J gene is TRBJ2-6, the V gene TRBV28, with 9 bases that match TRBD1. Looked up from germline, CDR1 is MDHEN and CDR2 is SYDVKM. The ends lost 6 bases at V and 1 base at J; junction bases unmatched: 7. This CDR3 has 17 residues.

This clone turned up a few times. This rearrangement joins TRBV29-1 to TRBJ2-3, with D possibly being TRBD1 (7 bases). The V gene's germline CDR1 is SQVTM and CDR2 ANQGSEA. V lost 1 base to trimming and J lost 2 bases, with 13 bases between them. This CDR3 is built from 15 residues. As DNA, the CDR3 is TGCAGCGTTGAAGGACAGGGCGGGGACACAGATACGCAGTATTTT. Translating it yields CSVEGQGGDTDTQYF.

V gene TRBV5-4 combines with J gene TRBJ2-4; perhaps D is TRBD1 or TRBD2 (5 bases each). The V and J ends lost 10 bases and 4 bases respectively, with 15 bases between them. This CDR3 spans 13 amino acids. CDR1 is SGHNT and CDR2 is YYREEE in the germline V gene (reference sequence). The DNA for the CDR3 is TGTGCCGGACATAGCGAGAGAAAAAACATTCAGTACTTC. Residues: CAGHSERKNIQYF.

V gene TRBV23-1 combines with J gene TRBJ1-2; D unclear. TRBV23-1 is identified as an open reading frame with a role that is uncertain. Trimming pared 4 bases from V and 5 bases from J, leaving 20 bases between. The CDR3 has 16 residues. The CDR3 nucleotides are TGCGCCAGCAGTCCGAAAGGTTATGGCAGCGAATATGGCTACACCTTC. Its protein product is CASSPKGYGSEYGYTF.

V and J are TRBV5-1 and TRBJ1-1, with 8 bases matching TRBD1. The germline V gene has CDR1 SGHRS and CDR2 YFSETQ. The CDR3 contains 14 residues. With V trimmed by 2 bases and J by 4 bases, 4 bases remained unmatched. CDR3 coding DNA: TGCGCCAGCAGCTTACAGGGGGGAGGCACTGAAGCTTTCTTT. Encoded protein: CASSLQGGGTEAFF.

V is TRBV30 and J is TRBJ2-2; TRBD1 might be the D (5 bases). The V gene's germline CDR1 is GTSNPN and CDR2 SVGIG (reference sequence). V was pared by 5 bases and J by 7 bases, with 11 bases between. This CDR3 comprises 12 residues. CDR3 in DNA: TGTGCCTGGGGGGTGCAGGGCGGGGAGCTGTTTTTT. Translating gives CAWGVQGGELFF.

The chain uses TRBV18 and TRBJ2-7; 9 positions agree with TRBD1. Looked up from germline, CDR1 is KGHSH and CDR2 is LQKENI. V dropped 3 bases and J dropped 6; count of bases not matched to a gene: 6. This CDR3 has 14 amino acids. The CDR3 loop reads CASSPGQGRREQYF. DNA for the CDR3: TGTGCCAGCTCACCTGGACAGGGGAGGCGCGAGCAGTACTTC.

This clone was picked up many times. The chain carries TRBV7-2 and TRBJ2-1; perhaps TRBD1 as D (6 bases). The V end was cut by 2 bases, the J end by 7 bases, with 12 bases between. CDR3 length: 14 residues. Germline V gene data show CDR1 as SGHTA and CDR2 as FQGNSA. The CDR3 loop is CASSLYWGRNEQFF. The CDR3 nucleotides are TGTGCCAGCAGCTTATATTGGGGGCGAAATGAGCAGTTCTTC.

This clone has just a few counts. The rearrangement joins TRBV5-4 to TRBJ2-7; TRBD2 agrees at 14 bases. The germline V gene encodes CDR1 SGHNT and CDR2 YYREEE (reference sequence). The CDR3 has 16 residues. The junction had 4 bases not matched to a gene; V was cut back by 0 bases and J by 5 bases. The CDR3 region has the DNA TGTGCCAGCAGCTTGGATACGGGACTAGCGGGAGACGAGCAGTACTTC. It specifies CASSLDTGLAGDEQYF.

The gene calls are TRBV29-1 and TRBJ2-3; perhaps TRBD2 as D (6 bases). Germline CDR1 reads SQVTM; CDR2 reads ANQGSEA. The CDR3 has 11 amino acids. V was clipped by 4 bases and J by 8 bases, with 10 bases between them. CDR3 in amino acids: CSVVLAATQYF. The CDR3, as DNA: TGCAGCGTTGTATTAGCGGCTACGCAGTATTTT.

V gene TRBV5-1 combines with J gene TRBJ2-5; TRBD2 matches at 11 bases. The junction had 8 bases not matched to a gene; V was cut back by 0 bases and J by 1 base. Germline V gene sequence: CDR1 SGHRS, CDR2 YFSETQ. This CDR3 spans 18 amino acids. This CDR3 is CASSLASTGTSGQETQYF. The CDR3 DNA reads TGCGCCAGCAGCTTGGCTTCGACTGGGACTAGCGGCCAAGAGACCCAGTACTTC.

This clone was seen a few times. The chain combines TRBV9 with TRBJ2-1; D unresolved. V gave up 3 bases and J gave up 4 bases, with 11 bases separating them. The CDR3 contains 14 residues. Germline loops: CDR1 SGDLS, CDR2 YYNGEE. CDR3 region: CASSGVVGYNEQFF. The CDR3 coding sequence is TGTGCCAGCAGCGGGGTAGTCGGTTACAATGAGCAGTTCTTC.

This clone was seen more than once but under ten times. The chain uses TRBV19 and TRBJ2-5, with D maybe TRBD1 (6 bases). The V and J ends lost 10 bases and 5 bases respectively, with 14 bases between them. From germline, CDR1 is LNHDA and CDR2 SQIVND (reference sequence). The CDR3 runs to 12 residues. The CDR3 DNA sequence: TGTGCCACCTCCAGTAGGGGGGAGACCCAGTACTTC. It encodes CATSSRGETQYF.

DNA of the CDR3: TGTGCCAGCAGAACTAGATCTGGTGCCGGGGAGCTGTTTTTT. Protein sequence: CASRTRSGAGELFF. This rearrangement joins TRBV7-2 to TRBJ2-2; possibly TRBD2 for D (5 bases). Germline V gene data show CDR1 as SGHTA and CDR2 as FQGNSA. V was pared by 6 bases and J by 6 bases, with 14 bases between. The CDR3 loop spans 14 amino acids.

This clone was observed many times. The rearrangement joins TRBV7-2 to TRBJ2-1; no clear D gene. V shed 3 bases and J shed 4 bases, with 7 bases lying between them. The CDR3 spans 13 residues. Germline CDR1 is SGHTA and CDR2 is FQGNSA. Here the CDR3 reads CASSFQLYNEQFF. CDR3 sequence (DNA): TGTGCCAGCAGCTTCCAGTTATACAATGAGCAGTTCTTC.

This clone appeared many times. This chain connects TRBV28 to TRBJ2-1, with a weak D call TRBD2 (7 bases). The ends were cut back, 4 bases at V and 7 bases at J, with 20 bases in the middle. Per germline, CDR1 MDHEN and CDR2 SYDVKM. CDR3 length: 16 amino acids. In DNA form, the CDR3 reads TGTGCCAGCAGTTGGCCCACCTCGGGGGGCCGGAATGAGCAGTTCTTC. It translates to CASSWPTSGGRNEQFF.

This clone was detected only a few times. This sequence joins TRBV7-2 and TRBJ2-1; D gene unclear. Germline V CDR1 and CDR2: SGHTA, FQGNSA. The CDR3 runs to 13 residues. The V end was cut by 4 bases, the J end by 7 bases, with 11 bases between. The CDR3 loop reads CASSSWTVNEQFF. The DNA for the CDR3 is TGTGCCAGCAGCTCGTGGACCGTTAATGAGCAGTTCTTC. Filled out from reference TRBV7-2 and TRBJ2-1, the complete variable domain reads GAGVSQSPSNKVTEKGKDVELRCDPISGHTALYWYRQSLGQGLEFLIYFQGNSAPDKSGLPSDRFSAERTGGSVSTLTIQRTQQEDSAVYLCASSSWTVNEQFFGPGTRLTVL.